One sample yielded the 8 T cell receptor beta chains listed below, sequenced in a study of CD8 T cells in ankylosing spondylitis. TCRdb re-called the 5' RACE reads through MiXCR, storing one row per CDR3 protein. Of 380,000 or so distinct CDR3 sequences in the sample, 20% are singletons; the top ten hold roughly 14%. Material for sequencing was blood, either unsorted or a sorted T cell fraction (not recorded which). The receptors originated from a male donor with ankylosing spondylitis or in good health (not recorded which).

This clonotype was counted only a few times. The chain links TRBV19 to TRBJ1-5; D unclear. This CDR3 is built from 13 residues. V gave up 5 bases and J gave up 8 bases, with 13 bases separating them. CDR1 LNHDA and CDR2 SQIVND come from the germline V gene (reference sequence). CDR3 region: CASSAVGMKPQHF. CDR3 DNA sequence: TGTGCCAGTAGTGCCGTGGGCATGAAGCCCCAGCATTTT.

The chain couples TRBV7-9 to TRBJ2-5; 7 bases align to TRBD1. From germline, CDR1 is SEHNR and CDR2 FQNEAQ (reference sequence). V lost 5 bases, J lost 5 bases, and 5 bases stayed unmatched. The CDR3 runs 13 residues. CDR3 in DNA: TGTGCCAGCAGCCCGACAGGGTCGGAGACCCAGTACTTC. Its translation: CASSPTGSETQYF. Drawing the rest from reference TRBV7-9 and TRBJ2-5, the complete variable domain is DTGVSQNPRHKITKRGQNVTFRCDPISEHNRLYWYRQTLGQGPEFLTYFQNEAQLEKSRLLSDRFSAERPKGSFSTLEIQRTEQGDSAMYLCASSPTGSETQYFGPGTRLLVL.

This sequence joins TRBV7-8 and TRBJ2-1; weak D call: TRBD2 (7 bases). The V gene's germline CDR1 is SGHVS and CDR2 FQNEAQ. Trimming pared 0 bases from V and 4 bases from J, leaving 19 bases between. This CDR3 is built from 18 residues. DNA of the CDR3: TGTGCCAGCAGCTTAGCCATGGGGGAGGGGGGGCATTACAATGAGCAGTTCTTC. Translating gives CASSLAMGEGGHYNEQFF.

The table lists this clonotype with a few counts. V gene TRBV6-1 combines with J gene TRBJ1-6; D is possibly TRBD1 (6 bases). The germline V gene has CDR1 MNHNS and CDR2 SASEGT. V was trimmed by 7 bases and J by 7 bases, leaving 14 bases between them. The CDR3 contains 14 residues. The CDR3 here is CASTGDTPNSPLHF. CDR3 DNA sequence: TGTGCCAGCACCGGGGACACCCCGAATTCACCCCTCCACTTT.

The gene calls are TRBV12-3 or TRBV12-4 and TRBJ2-5; maybe TRBD2 (5 bases). The CDR3 is 13 residues long. V shed 7 bases and J shed 2 bases, with 11 bases lying between them. The CDR3 here is CASTAGYQETQYF. The DNA of the CDR3 is TGTGCCAGCACCGCGGGTTATCAAGAGACCCAGTACTTC.

The chain combines TRBV4-1 with TRBJ2-1; D is perhaps TRBD1 (6 bases). Between the trimmed V and J ends, which lost 0 bases and 9 bases, there was a span of 12 bases. The CDR3 runs to 14 residues. Germline assignment: CDR1 MGHRA and CDR2 YSYEKL. CDR3 sequence (DNA): TGCGCCAGCAGCCAAGATCTGGGGGCGCTTGAGCAGTTCTTC. It encodes CASSQDLGALEQFF.

The chain has TRBV5-6 and TRBJ2-7; no reliable D call. The V end was cut by 8 bases, the J end by 6 bases, with 12 bases between. Germline CDR1 reads SGHDT; CDR2 reads YYEEEE. There are 11 residues in the CDR3. CDR3 protein: CASGWETEQYF. The CDR3 coding sequence is TGTGCCAGTGGATGGGAAACCGAGCAGTACTTC.

CDR3 loop: CASSYGAEQYF. The CDR3 DNA is TGTGCCAGCAGTTACGGAGCCGAGCAGTACTTC. The V and J genes are TRBV6-6 and TRBJ2-7; the D is unclear. CDR3 length: 11 amino acids. The ends were cut back, 2 bases at V and 6 bases at J, with 5 bases in the middle. Germline V gives CDR1 MNHNY, CDR2 SVGAGI (reference sequence).